This T cell receptor beta chain came from a study of T cell responses to AZD1222 COVID-19 vaccine. Study-wide points: Unmutated variant regions are reportedly targeted by nearly half of spike-specific TCRs. The number of AZD1222 recipients seropositive at baseline was only 6 or 7. Compared with day 0, the breadth and depth of the Spike-specific TCR repertoire rose significantly after two doses of AZD1222. The donor cohort was predominantly white British with a female majority, and clonal diversity may have been underestimated.

V was trimmed by 7 bases and J by 11 bases, leaving 20 bases between them. Per germline, CDR1 SNHLY and CDR2 FYNNEI. The CDR3 is 13 residues long. As for this clone: Its antigen is still unknown.

Only in-frame clones appear in the TCRdb table, and some are missing; sequencing was by immunoSEQ multiplex PCR. The table has tens of thousands of clones, roughly 88% seen once; the top ten hold 9% to 10%. The sequence was collected from an adult who received the MenACWY meningococcal vaccine as a control. This chain uses TRBV2 with TRBJ1-1; D not resolved. The sequencing here drew on peripheral blood, taken 28 days after the second dose of the MenACWY control vaccine. This chain's CDR3 is CASTPPLERGAFF. The CDR3, as DNA: TGTGCCAGCACCCCCCCTCTGGAACGAGGCGCTTTCTTT. Full variable domain (remainder filled in from reference TRBV2 and TRBJ1-1): EPEVTQTPSHQVTQMGQEVILRCVPISNHLYFYWYRQILGQKVEFLVSFYNNEISEKSEIFDDQFSVERPDGSNFTLKIRSTKLEDSAMYFCASTPPLERGAFFGQGTRLTVV.